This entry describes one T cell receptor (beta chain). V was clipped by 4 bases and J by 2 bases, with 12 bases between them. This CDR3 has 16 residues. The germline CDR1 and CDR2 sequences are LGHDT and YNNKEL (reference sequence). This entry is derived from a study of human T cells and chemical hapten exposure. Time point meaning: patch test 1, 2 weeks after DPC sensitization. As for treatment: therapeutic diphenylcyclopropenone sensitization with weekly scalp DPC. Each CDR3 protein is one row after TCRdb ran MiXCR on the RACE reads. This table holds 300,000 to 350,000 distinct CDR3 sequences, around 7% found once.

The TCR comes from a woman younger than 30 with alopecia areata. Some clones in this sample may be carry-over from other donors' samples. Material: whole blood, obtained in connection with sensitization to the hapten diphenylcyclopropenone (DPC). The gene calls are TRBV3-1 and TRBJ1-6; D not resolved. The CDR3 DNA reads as TGTGCCAGCAGCCTGTCAATTACTGCCTATAATTCACCCCTCCACTTT. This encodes CASSLSITAYNSPLHF.